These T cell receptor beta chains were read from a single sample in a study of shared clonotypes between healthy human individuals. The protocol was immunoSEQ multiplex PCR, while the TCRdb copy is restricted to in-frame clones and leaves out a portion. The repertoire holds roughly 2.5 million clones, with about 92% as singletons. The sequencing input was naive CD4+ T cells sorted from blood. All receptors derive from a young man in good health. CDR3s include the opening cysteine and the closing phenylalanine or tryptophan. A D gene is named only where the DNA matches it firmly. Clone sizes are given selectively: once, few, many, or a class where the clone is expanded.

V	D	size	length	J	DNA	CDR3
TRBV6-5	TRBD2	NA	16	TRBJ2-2	TGTGCCAGCAGTTGGTCTAGCGGGAGGGACACCGGGGAGCTGTTTTTT	CASSWSSGRDTGELFF
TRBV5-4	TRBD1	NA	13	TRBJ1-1	TGTGCCAGCAGCCTACAGGGGGCCACTGAAGCTTTCTTT	CASSLQGATEAFF
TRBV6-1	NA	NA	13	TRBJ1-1	TGTGCCAGCAGTGAAGCCAGACAGGTTGAAGCCTTCTTT	CASSEARQVEAFF
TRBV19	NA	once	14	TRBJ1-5	TGTGCCAGTAGTATGATGGTTAGCAATCAGCCCCAGCATTTT	CASSMMVSNQPQHF
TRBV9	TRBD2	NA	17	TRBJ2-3	TGTGCCAGCAGCCCCAGGATAGCGGGGCCTCGCACGGATACGCAGTATTTT	CASSPRIAGPRTDTQYF
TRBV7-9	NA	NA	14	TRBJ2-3	TGTGCCAGCAGCTTAGAAGGGCACACAGATACGCAGTATTTT	CASSLEGHTDTQYF
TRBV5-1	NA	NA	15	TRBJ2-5	TGCGCCAGCAGCCGACCTACAGGGATCCGGGAGACCCAGTACTTC	CASSRPTGIRETQYF
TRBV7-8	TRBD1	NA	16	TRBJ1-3	TGTGCCAGCAGTTGGACAGGGGGCGCTTCTGGAAACACCATATATTTT	CASSWTGGASGNTIYF
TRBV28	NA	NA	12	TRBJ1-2	TGTGCCAGCAGTCCCCTGAACTATGGCTACACCTTC	CASSPLNYGYTF
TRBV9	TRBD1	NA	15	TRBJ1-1	TGTGCCAGCAGCGAGAGAACAGGGGCGAACACTGAAGCTTTCTTT	CASSERTGANTEAFF
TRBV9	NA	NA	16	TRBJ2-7	TGTGCCAGCAGCCCCCCGGGGGCGCAGGGAGGCTACGAGCAGTACTTC	CASSPPGAQGGYEQYF
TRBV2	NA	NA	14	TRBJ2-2	TGTGCCAGCATGCGCGCTTCGAACACCGGGGAGCTGTTTTTT	CASMRASNTGELFF
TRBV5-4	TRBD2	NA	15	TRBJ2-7	TGTGCCAGCAGCCCCTCCCAAGCGGGATGGGGAGAGCAGTACTTC	CASSPSQAGWGEQYF
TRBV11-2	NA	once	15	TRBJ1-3	TGTGCCAGCAGCTTAGATGGGTTCAGGGGAAACACCATATATTTT	CASSLDGFRGNTIYF
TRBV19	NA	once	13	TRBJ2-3	TGTGCCAGTAGTACAGTTAGCACAGATACGCAGTATTTT	CASSTVSTDTQYF
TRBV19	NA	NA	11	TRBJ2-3	TGTGCCAGTAGTATGCTAGATACGCAGTATTTT	CASSMLDTQYF
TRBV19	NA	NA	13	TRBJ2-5	TGTGCCAGTAGTACCAACAGGGAAGAGACCCAGTACTTC	CASSTNREETQYF
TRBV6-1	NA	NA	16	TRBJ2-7	TGTGCCAGCAGTGAAGCTTCCGACAGTATCTCCTACGAGCAGTACTTC	CASSEASDSISYEQYF
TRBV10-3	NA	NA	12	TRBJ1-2	TGTGCCATCACAGGGATGGGAAATGGCTACACCTTC	CAITGMGNGYTF
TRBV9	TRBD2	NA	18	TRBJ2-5	TGTGCCAGCAGCAAAACCGGGACTAGCGGGGGGACCCCAGGAACCCAGTACTTC	CASSKTGTSGGTPGTQYF
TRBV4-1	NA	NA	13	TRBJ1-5	TGCGCCAGCAGCCCCTTTGAGAATCAGCCCCAGCATTTT	CASSPFENQPQHF
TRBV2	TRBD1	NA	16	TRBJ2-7	TGTGCCAGCAGTAACAGGACAGGGCTGAGCTCCTACGAGCAGTACTTC	CASSNRTGLSSYEQYF
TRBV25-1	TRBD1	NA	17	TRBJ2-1	TGTGCCAGCAGTGGGACCTACGGGACAGGCTCCTACAATGAGCAGTTCTTC	CASSGTYGTGSYNEQFF
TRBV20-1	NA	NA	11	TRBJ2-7	TGCAGTGCCCTTAGCTCCTACGAGCAGTACTTC	CSALSSYEQYF
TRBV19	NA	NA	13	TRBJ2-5	TGTGCCAGTAGTCTTTGGGGCCGGGAGACCCAGTACTTC	CASSLWGRETQYF
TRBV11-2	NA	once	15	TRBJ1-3	TGTGCCAGCTCGACGCGGGATTTCTCTGGAAACACCATATATTTT	CASSTRDFSGNTIYF
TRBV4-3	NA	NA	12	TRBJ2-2	TGCGCCAGCAGCCAAGGGACCGCGGAGCTGTTTTTT	CASSQGTAELFF
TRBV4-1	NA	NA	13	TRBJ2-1	TGCGCCAGCAGCCAAAATCGTCTCGGTGAGCAGTTCTTC	CASSQNRLGEQFF
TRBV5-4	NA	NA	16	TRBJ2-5	TGTGCCAGCAGCTTGGATCCGCAGGGGCGGCAAGAGACCCAGTACTTC	CASSLDPQGRQETQYF
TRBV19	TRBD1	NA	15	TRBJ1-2	TGTGCCAGTAGTTCAAAAGGACAGGGGGCTTATGGCTACACCTTC	CASSSKGQGAYGYTF
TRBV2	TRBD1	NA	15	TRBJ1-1	TGTGCCAGCAGTGAAGCGACAGGGGGCATTACTGAAGCTTTCTTT	CASSEATGGITEAFF
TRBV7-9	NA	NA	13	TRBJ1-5	TGTGCCAGCAGCTTAGATAGGATTCAGCCCCAGCATTTT	CASSLDRIQPQHF
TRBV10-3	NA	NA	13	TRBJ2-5	TGTGCCATCAGCCCGACTAGTATCGAGACCCAGTACTTC	CAISPTSIETQYF
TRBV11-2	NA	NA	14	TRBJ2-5	TGTGCCAGCAGCTTAGATTGGGCTCCAGAGACCCAGTACTTC	CASSLDWAPETQYF
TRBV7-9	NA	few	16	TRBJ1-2	TGTGCCAGCATCAAAACCCCAACGGAAGCTAACTATGGCTACACCTTC	CASIKTPTEANYGYTF
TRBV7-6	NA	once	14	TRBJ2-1	TGTGCCAGCAGTTTCTCGACAGCCTACAATGAGCAGTTCTTC	CASSFSTAYNEQFF
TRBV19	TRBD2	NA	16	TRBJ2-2	TGTGCCAGTAGTCTTACTAGCGGGGGGGCCCCCGGGGAGCTGTTTTTT	CASSLTSGGAPGELFF
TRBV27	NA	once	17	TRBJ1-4	TGTGCCAGCAGAACTAACAGGGTTTTAAGTTCCGGTGAAAAACTGTTTTTT	CASRTNRVLSSGEKLFF
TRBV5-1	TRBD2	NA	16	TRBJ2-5	TGCGCCAGCAGCTCAAGGACTAGCGGGTTCGGGGAGACCCAGTACTTC	CASSSRTSGFGETQYF
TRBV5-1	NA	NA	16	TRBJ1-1	TGCGCCAGCAGCTTTATCCCTACAGGGACCAACACTGAAGCTTTCTTT	CASSFIPTGTNTEAFF
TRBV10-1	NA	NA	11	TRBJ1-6	TGCGCCAACACAGTTAATTCACCCCTCCACTTT	CANTVNSPLHF
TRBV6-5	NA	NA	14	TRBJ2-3	TGTGCCAGCAGTGGGACGACTAGGGCAGATACGCAGTATTTT	CASSGTTRADTQYF
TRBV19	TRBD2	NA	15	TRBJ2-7	TGTGCCAGTAGCCGACTCGGGGCGGGGGGCCACGAGCAGTACTTC	CASSRLGAGGHEQYF
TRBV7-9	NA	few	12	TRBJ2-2	TGTGCCAGCACCCGAAACACCGGGGAGCTGTTTTTT	CASTRNTGELFF
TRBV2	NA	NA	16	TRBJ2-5	TGTGCCAGCAGCCTCCTTCGGGACTCCTACCAAGAGACCCAGTACTTC	CASSLLRDSYQETQYF
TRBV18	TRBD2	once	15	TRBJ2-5	TGTGCCAGCTCACCACCACTAGCGGGAGGGGAGACCCAGTACTTC	CASSPPLAGGETQYF
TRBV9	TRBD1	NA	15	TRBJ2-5	TGTGCCAGCAGCGCTCGGACAGGGGGACGAGAGACCCAGTACTTC	CASSARTGGRETQYF
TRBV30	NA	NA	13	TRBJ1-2	TGTGCCTCCTCCGGGGGGGGTAACTATGGCTACACCTTC	CASSGGGNYGYTF
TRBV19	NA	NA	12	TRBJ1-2	TGTGCCAGTAGTGCCCGAGACTATGGCTACACCTTC	CASSARDYGYTF
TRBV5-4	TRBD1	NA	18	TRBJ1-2	TGTGCCAGCAGCCGAACCGGGACAGGGGGCCCGGGTAACTATGGCTACACCTTC	CASSRTGTGGPGNYGYTF
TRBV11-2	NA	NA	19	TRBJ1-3	TGTGCCAGCAGCCCCCTAGAGGTCCCCAGGGAGAAGTTGGGAAACACCATATATTTT	CASSPLEVPREKLGNTIYF
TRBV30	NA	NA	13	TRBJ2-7	TGTGCCTGGAGTAGGATCCCCTCCTACGAGCAGTACTTC	CAWSRIPSYEQYF
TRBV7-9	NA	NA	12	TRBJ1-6	TGTGCCAGCAACCAGGGGTATTCACCCCTCCACTTT	CASNQGYSPLHF
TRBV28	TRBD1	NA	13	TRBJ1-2	TGTGCCAGCACCCAGACAGGGCAATATGGCTACACCTTC	CASTQTGQYGYTF
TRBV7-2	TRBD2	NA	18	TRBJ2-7	TGTGCCAGCAGCTCACCTCCTGGTAGCGGGAGGAGCTCCTACGAGCAGTACTTC	CASSSPPGSGRSSYEQYF
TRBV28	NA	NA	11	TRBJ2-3	TGTGCCAGCAGTTTAAGAGATACGCAGTATTTT	CASSLRDTQYF
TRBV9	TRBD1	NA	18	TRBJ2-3	TGTGCCAGCAGCGTAGGCTTAACGCCGGGACAGACTACAGATACGCAGTATTTT	CASSVGLTPGQTTDTQYF